A single sample gave rise to the 7 T cell receptor beta chains below, sequenced in a study of graft-versus-host responses after intestinal transplantation (dated by TCRdb to the early 2020s). Library creation used the immunoSEQ multiplex PCR assay. TCRdb limited this immuneACCESS table to in-frame rearrangements with V and J called. A share of clones is missing; checked studies link under half to unresolved V genes, and the rest is unexplained. Counted in this sample were around 97,000 clones; 85% to 95% of them appeared once. The ten largest account for roughly 6% of the sample. In the paper's terms, the time point label means: cells obtained before transplantation from donor or recipient. No antigen has been identified for these receptors. This sample comprised unstimulated CD8+ T cells sorted from spleen or lymph node cells, obtained before intestinal transplant. The receptors stem from a human donor who received an intestinal transplant.

The chain carries TRBV4-1 and TRBJ2-1; 9 nucleotides match TRBD1. V shed 4 bases, J shed 7 bases, and the junction held 5 bases outside the gene matches. CDR3 length: 14 amino acids. CDR1 is MGHRA, CDR2 YSYEKL, per germline. CDR3 sequence: CASSLQGARNEQFF. DNA for the CDR3: TGCGCCAGCAGCCTACAGGGGGCGCGGAATGAGCAGTTCTTC.

The chain links TRBV4-1 to TRBJ2-1, with D possibly being TRBD2 (7 bases). V was cut by 1 base and J by 4 bases, with 11 bases left in between. Per germline, CDR1 MGHRA and CDR2 YSYEKL. This CDR3 is 15 amino acids long. CDR3 in DNA: TGCGCCAGCAGCCAAGTAGGGGGGGATTACAATGAGCAGTTCTTC. The encoded protein is CASSQVGGDYNEQFF.

The J gene is TRBJ1-1, the V gene TRBV19; D possibly corresponds to TRBD1 (5 bases). CDR3 length: 14 residues. Germline lookup yields CDR1 LNHDA and CDR2 SQIVND (reference sequence). V lost 8 bases, J lost 2 bases, and 15 bases lay in between. CDR3 amino acids: CASSPDMLNTEAFF. CDR3 in DNA: TGTGCCAGTTCCCCGGACATGTTAAACACTGAAGCTTTCTTT.

The CDR3 spells CASSYGQNSNQPQHF. In nucleotides, the CDR3 is TGTGCCAGCAGTTACGGGCAGAATAGCAATCAGCCCCAGCATTTT. The V call is TRBV6-7, the J call TRBJ1-5; D is ambiguous. TRBV6-7 is treated as an ORF (open reading frame) with a function not yet certain. V was pared by 2 bases and J by 0 bases, with 8 bases between. This CDR3 region has 15 residues.

This chain uses TRBV29-1 with TRBJ2-7; 10 nucleotides agree with TRBD2. The CDR3 covers 19 residues. Losses at the gene ends were 1 base for V and 3 bases for J; bases not matched to a gene: 18. Germline loops: CDR1 SQVTM, CDR2 ANQGSEA. DNA of the CDR3: TGCAGCGTTGAAGCCCCGGTAGCTAGCGGGGGACCCAGGGGCTACGAGCAGTACTTC. Translating it yields CSVEAPVASGGPRGYEQYF.

This clone turned up a few times. V and J are TRBV12-5 and TRBJ2-1; 9 nucleotides line up with TRBD2. Unmatched junction bases numbered 13, after V lost 3 bases and J lost 4 bases. The CDR3 is made up of 18 amino acids. The germline V gene encodes CDR1 LGHNT and CDR2 FRNRAP. CDR3 in DNA: TGTGCTAGTGGTTTCCCGGGTAGCGGGGGTTTCTATTACAATGAGCAGTTCTTC. Amino acids: CASGFPGSGGFYYNEQFF.

This clone was detected a few times. CDR3 protein: CASSDGQGLTEAFF. DNA of the CDR3: TGTGCCAGCAGTGACGGACAGGGTCTCACTGAAGCTTTCTTT. The rearrangement joins TRBV2 to TRBJ1-1; 8 bases map to TRBD1. The CDR3 totals 14 residues. The V and J ends lost 3 bases and 4 bases, in that order; junction bases with no gene match: 4. CDR1 is SNHLY, CDR2 FYNNEI, per germline.